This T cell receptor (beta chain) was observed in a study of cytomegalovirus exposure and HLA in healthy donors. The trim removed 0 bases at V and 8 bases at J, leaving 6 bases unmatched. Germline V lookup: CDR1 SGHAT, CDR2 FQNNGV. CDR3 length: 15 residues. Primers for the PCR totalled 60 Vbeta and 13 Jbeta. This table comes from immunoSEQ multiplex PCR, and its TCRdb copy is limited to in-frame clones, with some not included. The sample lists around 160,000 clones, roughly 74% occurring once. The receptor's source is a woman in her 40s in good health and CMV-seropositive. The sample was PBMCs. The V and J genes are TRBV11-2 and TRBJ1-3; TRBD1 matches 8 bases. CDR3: CASSLDGQGADTIYF. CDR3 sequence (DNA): TGTGCCAGCAGCTTAGACGGCCAGGGGGCGGACACCATATATTTT.